Sequencing of this T cell receptor (beta chain) was carried out in a study of beta chain features in type 1 diabetes (dated by TCRdb to 2017 to 2018). Study-level background: Patients and healthy donors did not differ in mean age, gender distribution, total cell number or subset yield. The study compared the TCRB repertoires of sorted circulating CD4+ T cell subsets in recently diagnosed type 1 diabetes patients with those in matched healthy donors. Whereas all 30 or so donors provided naive and central memory subsets, regulatory and stem cell-like memory subsets were isolated from just 8 patients and roughly 8 healthy donors. A total of 85 million to 110 million sorted cells were examined across all samples, and RNA yield correlated strongly with the number of cells per subset.

All of the isolated RNA was reverse transcribed with the High Capacity cDNA Reverse Transcription Kit, so expressed TCRB transcripts were sequenced. Deep immunoSEQ sequencing was applied to naive, central memory and regulatory T cell samples, giving an average of about 3.4 million total reads per sample. Sorted cells were lysed in RLT buffer, and RNA was extracted using DNase-treated RNeasy Micro or Mini kits according to cell number. Each cell subset was processed separately to prevent cross-contamination, with patient and healthy donor samples processed together. The immunoSEQ multiplex PCR was used to amplify TCRB sequences from cDNA, yielding 87-bp fragments that span the CDR3 region. Sequencing of the amplicons was performed on the Illumina HiSeq platform. The published analysis was carried out like this. PCR bias was corrected computationally using synthetic template baselines, and reads within Hamming distance 2 were collapsed, with unmergeable singletons discarded. Reads were aligned to IMGT to assign V, D and J genes, CDR3 length, and insertions or deletions at six rearrangement sites. Within each subset, clonotype counts were normalized to sorted cell number, and only after that were true diversity and Gini coefficients computed with the tcR R package. The overlap coefficient, calculated on TCRB nucleotide sequences, was used to quantify repertoire sharing. Out-of-frame TCRB sequences from naive cells were analyzed to stand in for the pre-selection repertoire. The immuneACCESS repertoire file appears here via TCRdb, limited to in-frame rearrangements. These files lack a portion of the clones; in checked studies, under half of the deficit traces to unresolved V genes, and the cause of the others is not known. The DNA was the basis for D and trimming; V, J and clone size are from that table. In this sample the table shows just over 450,000 clones, approximately 31% of which occur a single time. Around 0.065% of the sample is taken by the ten largest.

The paper as a whole reports these results and caveats: Only small numbers of individuals were included in the HLA sub-analyses, which left unresolved whether HLA type had any influence on TCRB rearrangement. At VDJ recombination sites, type 1 diabetes patients had fewer insertions and more deleted nucleotides, which implies abnormalities in thymic rearrangement. Because cDNA was sequenced instead of genomic DNA, activated cells with high expression could be over-represented, although the groups did not differ in activation or CD3 levels. Shorter templates might have been favored by PCR, but patient and control samples were amplified and corrected together, so both groups would have been affected equally by any skew. Naive, central memory and regulatory TCRB repertoires appeared to be more similar among patients than among healthy donors. A moderate but significant shortening of TCRB CDR3 length was observed in type 1 diabetes patients in all four CD4+ subsets.

Concerning this clone: Its cognate antigen has yet to be identified. No per-base quality is available; no much larger clone lies one base away.

Each donor gave one peripheral blood draw, averaging roughly 0.11 L, which was collected into heparinised tubes. A BD FACSAria II was used to sort naive, central memory, regulatory and stem cell-like memory CD4+ T cells with a panel that included CD45RO, CCR7, CD25, CD127, CD95 and CD27. All sorted populations exceeded 95% purity. PBMCs were separated immediately by Lymphoprep density gradient centrifugation and were stained directly, without being cultured. Samples were stained and sorted in pairs, with one healthy donor and one patient per experiment, so that batch effects were minimized. The clonotype was recovered from a man aged 18 to 35 in good health. The sequencing sample was made of naive CD4+ T cells from blood. The cell subset or site label for this specimen denotes: true naive CD4+ T cells.

This receptor carries the CDR3 CASSPLGGYTDTQYF. In nucleotide form, the sequence is TGTGCCAGCAGCCCACTCGGAGGGTACACAGATACGCAGTATTTT. The chain couples TRBV9 to TRBJ2-3; perhaps TRBD2 is the D gene, with 6 bases matching. The germline ends are 14 bases apart after V is trimmed by 4 bases and J by 2 bases. The germline V gene gives CDR1 as SGDLS and CDR2 as YYNGEE. From cysteine to phenylalanine, the CDR3 is 15 amino acids long. Only the CDR3 region is kept as DNA, spanning 45 bases read in frame from base 1.